Detailed here is one TCR beta chain. Its matching antigen is unknown. CDR3 length: 17 residues. Between the trimmed V and J ends, which lost 1 base and 7 bases, there was a span of 19 bases. The germline gives CDR1 SGHVS, CDR2 FNYEAQ. The sample comes from a study of cytomegalovirus exposure and HLA in healthy donors. General observations from the study: Analysis performed later found roughly 17,000 TCR beta sequences associated with HLA alleles at 0.05 false discovery rate.

PCR primers comprised 60 Vbeta and 13 Jbeta primers. TCRdb's table, derived via immunoSEQ multiplex PCR, lists solely in-frame clones and lacks some. Of 100,000 or so clones listed, 65% to 85% are singletons. The material sequenced was PBMCs. The chain combines TRBV7-6 with TRBJ2-2; a possible D gene is TRBD2 (6 bases). The TCR was taken from a woman in her thirties or forties in good health and CMV-seronegative. In DNA form, the CDR3 reads TGTGCCAGCAGCTTAGAGGCGGGGCGCGGACATAGCGGGGAGCTGTTTTTT. Its protein product is CASSLEAGRGHSGELFF. The full variable domain, with the rest looked up from reference TRBV7-6 and TRBJ2-2, is GAGVSQSPRYKVTKRGQDVALRCDPISGHVSLYWYRQALGQGPEFLTYFNYEAQQDKSGLPNDRFSAERPEGSISTLTIQRTEQRDSAMYRCASSLEAGRGHSGELFFGEGSRLTVL.